This entry lists 11 T cell receptor beta chains sequenced from one sample in a study of blood T cell repertoires in COVID-19 (dated by TCRdb to between 2020 and 2021). Library construction relied on the immunoSEQ multiplex PCR assay. Drawn from immuneACCESS, this table holds only the in-frame rearrangements with V and J called that TCRdb kept. Clones are partly lost; checked studies trace under half to an unresolved V gene and leave the rest unexplained. This sample lists about 40,000 clones; roughly 84% were detected once. The ten top clones hold 12% of the sample. What was sequenced was peripheral blood. All receptors derive from a man aged 55 to 70 with active COVID-19.

The gene calls are TRBV4-3 and TRBJ2-7, with D maybe TRBD2 (8 bases). CDR1 LGHNA and CDR2 YSLEER come from the germline V gene. The V and J ends lost 0 bases and 2 bases respectively, with 17 bases between them. This CDR3 contains 17 residues. In DNA form, the CDR3 reads TGCGCCAGCAGCCAAGATAGCGGGACAGCGGTTCCCTACGAGCAGTACTTC. Amino acid sequence: CASSQDSGTAVPYEQYF.

This chain uses TRBV19 with TRBJ2-1, with 9 bases identical to TRBD1. Unmatched junction bases numbered 9, after V lost 3 bases and J lost 6 bases. Looked up from germline, CDR1 is LNHDA and CDR2 is SQIVND (reference sequence). The CDR3 is 16 residues long. Here the CDR3 DNA reads TGTGCCAGTAGTATTCTGCCGGGACAGGGTCCCAATGAGCAGTTCTTC. This encodes CASSILPGQGPNEQFF. Combining the CDR3 with reference TRBV19 and TRBJ2-1 gives the whole variable domain DGGITQSPKYLFRKEGQNVTLSCEQNLNHDAMYWYRQDPGQGLRLIYYSQIVNDFQKGDIAEGYSVSREKKESFPLTVTSAQKNPTAFYLCASSILPGQGPNEQFFGPGTRLTVL.

The gene calls are TRBV5-5 and TRBJ1-2, with TRBD1 identical over 8 bases. The CDR3 extends over 14 amino acids. V gave up 1 base and J gave up 4 bases; unmatched junction bases: 3. In germline, CDR1 is SGHKS, CDR2 YYEKEE (reference sequence). The chain's CDR3 is CASSLTGGSYGYTF. The CDR3 bases are TGTGCCAGCAGCTTGACAGGGGGGTCCTATGGCTACACCTTC.

V gene TRBV7-3 combines with J gene TRBJ2-2, with 12 nucleotides matching TRBD2. CDR3 size: 15 residues. Germline assignment: CDR1 SGHTA and CDR2 FQGTGA. V shed 5 bases and J 5 bases; nucleotides not matched to a gene: 3. The CDR3, as DNA: TGTGCCAGCAGCCGACTAGCGGGAGAGACCGGGGAGCTGTTTTTT. Its protein is CASSRLAGETGELFF.

The J gene is TRBJ1-3, the V gene TRBV11-2; possibly TRBD1 for D (6 bases). Germline V CDR1 and CDR2: SGHAT, FQNNGV. Between the trimmed V and J ends, which lost 1 base and 0 bases, there was a span of 13 bases. This CDR3 is 17 amino acids long. The CDR3 DNA sequence: TGTGCCAGCAGCTTAGGGCCTACAGGGTCCTCTGGAAACACCATATATTTT. Protein sequence: CASSLGPTGSSGNTIYF.

The chain recombines TRBV3-1 (or the pseudogene TRBV3-2) with TRBJ2-3, with TRBD2 matching over 9 bases. V was clipped by 0 bases and J by 3 bases; unmatched bases: 10. This CDR3 contains 18 residues. CDR1 LGHDT and CDR2 YNNKEL come from the germline V gene (reference sequence). CDR3 amino acids: CASSQDEWHSGRTDTQYF. As DNA, the CDR3 is TGTGCCAGCAGCCAAGATGAATGGCATAGCGGGAGAACAGATACGCAGTATTTT.

This clone occurred once. This chain uses TRBV28 with TRBJ1-3; D is ambiguous. Trimming took off 2 bases at V and 6 bases at J, with 11 bases between the two ends. Germline CDR1 reads MDHEN; CDR2 reads SYDVKM. The CDR3 is 14 amino acids. The CDR3 region has the DNA TGTGCCAGCAGTTTACAAGGGAGGGAAAACACCATATATTTT. This encodes CASSLQGRENTIYF.

The chain links TRBV21-1 to TRBJ2-7; whether TRBD2, the table's D call, matches the DNA was not checked. TRBV21-1 has pseudogene status. This CDR3 is 15 amino acids long. The CDR3 is CASSAGPSRLTEQYF. CDR3 DNA sequence: TGTGCCAGCAGCGCGGGGCCCTCCCGGCTTACCGAGCAGTACTTC.

The chain couples TRBV5-6 to TRBJ2-2; a possible D gene is TRBD2 (6 bases). V shed 3 bases and J shed 8 bases, with 20 bases lying between them. CDR1 SGHDT and CDR2 YYEEEE come from the germline V gene. CDR3 length: 16 residues. The CDR3: CASSSGGSLVGGELFF. CDR3 bases: TGTGCCAGCAGCTCTGGGGGGAGCCTAGTAGGAGGGGAGCTGTTTTTT.

This clone was counted a single time. Written as DNA, the CDR3 is TGTGCCAGCAGCCAAGTGAGGAATGAGCAGTTCTTC. Translating gives CASSQVRNEQFF. The chain carries TRBV3-1 (or the pseudogene TRBV3-2) and TRBJ2-1; no firm D call. Germline values: CDR1 LGHDT, CDR2 YNNKEL (reference sequence). The CDR3 has 12 amino acids. V gave up 1 base and J gave up 7 bases, with 5 bases separating them.

The CDR3 bases are TGTGCCAGCAGCCCGGGAGGGGGGGACGAGCAGTACTTC. Its protein product is CASSPGGGDEQYF. The rearrangement joins TRBV11-3 to TRBJ2-7; TRBD2 matches at 8 bases. The CDR3 runs to 13 residues. Germline CDR1 SGHNT, CDR2 YENEEA. V lost 5 bases, J lost 5 bases, and 5 bases stayed unmatched.